Shown below are 18 T cell receptor beta chains from a single sample sequenced in a study of breast tumors, draining lymph nodes, adjacent tissues. A single record per CDR3 protein comes from TCRdb applying MiXCR to the multiplex PCR reads. The sample includes about 230,000 distinct CDR3 sequences, about a third of them seen just once. The lymph nodes were axillary draining lymph nodes from breast cancer patients. The sequenced sample consisted of axillary lymph node tissue. The source of these receptors is a female donor with breast cancer. Some clones in this sample may be carry-over from other donors' samples.

This clonotype was found many times. The V call is TRBV24-1, the J call TRBJ2-1, with TRBD2 identical over 8 bases. V was clipped by 3 bases and J by 3 bases; unmatched bases: 6. CDR1 is KGHDR, CDR2 SFDVKD, per germline. The length of the CDR3 is 16 residues. CDR3 nucleotide sequence: TGTGCCACCAGTGATCCCGGGAGGGCCAACTACAATGAGCAGTTCTTC. Translation: CATSDPGRANYNEQFF.

The chain links TRBV6-4 to TRBJ1-2; D possibly corresponds to TRBD1 (6 bases). Trimming left V 4 bases short and J 0 bases short, with 15 bases between. This CDR3 has 16 amino acids. Germline V gives CDR1 MRHNA, CDR2 SNTAGT. The CDR3 nucleotides are TGTGCCAGCAGTGTAATCCCGACAGGTTCTAACTATGGCTACACCTTC. It yields the protein CASSVIPTGSNYGYTF.

On this clonotype itself: At one boundary the junction diverges from the germline segment, which might be a read error. The J gene is TRBJ2-7, the V gene TRBV5-1; weak D call: TRBD1 (7 bases). The CDR3 is made up of 16 amino acids. The germline V gene encodes CDR1 SGHRS and CDR2 YFSETQ. CDR3 in amino acids: CASSLPGGLDPSEQYF. In nucleotides, the CDR3 is TGTGCCAGCAGCTTGCCAGGGGGGCTTGACCCCAGCGAGCAGTACTTC.

This clonotype has a single count. This chain joins TRBV29-1 and TRBJ2-7; TRBD2 agrees at 7 bases. The CDR3 runs 12 residues. The germline V gene encodes CDR1 SQVTM and CDR2 ANQGSEA. The CDR3 spells CITSGIVYEQYF. CDR3 coding DNA: TGCATAACGAGCGGGATCGTGTACGAGCAGTACTTC.

This clonotype was seen at least ten times. The chain combines TRBV9 with TRBJ2-2; D call uncertain. Germline V CDR1 and CDR2: SGDLS, YYNGEE. This CDR3 region has 14 residues. V lost 1 base, J lost 0 bases, and 4 bases lay in between. The CDR3 bases are TGTGCCAGCAGCGTACATCCGAACACCGGGGAGCTGTTTTTT. Its protein is CASSVHPNTGELFF.

The sample holds many counts of this clonotype. V is TRBV12-3 or TRBV12-4 and J is TRBJ1-6; D remains ambiguous. V was shortened by 2 bases and J by 6 bases, with 14 bases between the two germline ends. The CDR3 extends over 16 amino acids. For the CDR3, the DNA is TGTGCCAGCAGTTTAAGCGGAGAGACCCCTAATTCACCCCTCCACTTT. This gives the protein CASSLSGETPNSPLHF.

This chain uses TRBV20-1 with TRBJ1-1; D is uncertain. Trimming took off 7 bases at V and 1 base at J, with 4 bases between the two ends. The CDR3 runs to 10 residues. Germline V gene lookup returns CDR1 DFQATT and CDR2 SNEGSKA (reference sequence). CDR3 coding DNA: TGCAGTGAGGGGAACACTGAAGCTTTCTTT. Translation: CSEGNTEAFF.

This clonotype was seen many times. The J gene is TRBJ2-5, the V gene TRBV19, with D possibly being TRBD1 (5 bases). This CDR3 contains 14 residues. Looked up from germline, CDR1 is LNHDA and CDR2 is SQIVND (reference sequence). The germline V and J ends were trimmed by 5 bases and 5 bases, with 15 bases remaining between them. CDR3: CASSSSRAMETQYF. As DNA, the CDR3 is TGTGCCAGTAGTTCAAGCAGGGCAATGGAGACCCAGTACTTC.

This clonotype was found many times. The chain combines TRBV7-2 with TRBJ2-7, with TRBD2 identical over 7 bases. CDR3 length equals 16 residues. Trimming took 4 bases from V and 3 from J; bases not matched to a gene: 12. Germline lookup yields CDR1 SGHTA and CDR2 FQGNSA. The CDR3 nucleotides read TGTGCCAGCAGCTCGCTCCCCGGGGGGAACAGCTACGAGCAGTACTTC. This gives the protein CASSSLPGGNSYEQYF.

This chain uses TRBV10-3 with TRBJ2-3; 11 positions agree with TRBD2. With 3 bases clipped from V and 2 bases from J, the junction kept 13 bases outside the gene matches. Germline assignment: CDR1 ENHRY and CDR2 SYGVKD. There are 19 residues in the CDR3. The CDR3 is CAISEVLAGAGRPTDTQYF. CDR3 sequence (DNA): TGTGCCATCAGTGAAGTACTAGCGGGAGCCGGGCGCCCCACAGATACGCAGTATTTT.

This clonotype was seen only a few times. The V gene is TRBV6-1, the J gene TRBJ2-1; 9 nucleotides agree with TRBD2. Germline CDR1 and CDR2: MNHNS and SASEGT. The junction had 23 bases not matched to a gene; V was cut back by 4 bases and J by 4 bases. The CDR3 contains 21 residues. CDR3 loop: CASSAKQGIGAVAGVYNEQFF. The DNA for the CDR3 is TGTGCCAGCAGTGCCAAACAGGGGATCGGGGCAGTAGCGGGAGTATACAATGAGCAGTTCTTC.

The chain employs TRBV28 and TRBJ1-1, with unresolved D. The CDR3 is made up of 13 amino acids. Germline V gene sequence: CDR1 MDHEN, CDR2 SYDVKM. V lost 6 bases to trimming and J lost 7 bases, with 15 bases between them. The CDR3 coding sequence is TGTGCCAGCAGCTCCTCAACACGGGGTGAAGCTTTCTTT. The encoded protein is CASSSSTRGEAFF.

This clonotype has just a few counts. This sequence joins TRBV3-1 and TRBJ2-1, with 8 bases aligning to TRBD1. V trimming: 5 bases; J trimming: 3 bases; junction bases outside the gene matches: 9. This CDR3 region has 16 residues. Germline CDR1 LGHDT, CDR2 YNNKEL (reference sequence). CDR3 region: CASSSRTGMRYNEQFF. CDR3 sequence (DNA): TGTGCCAGCAGCTCGCGGACAGGGATGCGCTACAATGAGCAGTTCTTC.

This clonotype has more than one count but fewer than ten. The rearrangement joins TRBV6-5 to TRBJ1-1; 7 bases agree with TRBD1. The CDR3 is 13 amino acids. V trimming: 6 bases; J trimming: 4 bases; junction bases outside the gene matches: 5. Germline assignment: CDR1 MNHEY and CDR2 SVGAGI. CDR3 DNA: TGTGCCAGCAGACCACAGGGGCCCACTGAAGCTTTCTTT. This sequence encodes CASRPQGPTEAFF.

As regards this clonotype: At one boundary the junction diverges from the germline segment, which might be a read error. The chain combines TRBV6-5 with TRBJ2-2; tentatively, D is TRBD1 (6 bases). This CDR3 spans 15 amino acids. The V gene's germline CDR1 is MNHEY and CDR2 SVGAGI. The chain's CDR3 is CASRYYRVNTGELFF. In nucleotides, the CDR3 is TGTGCCAGCAGATACTACAGGGTAAACACCGGGGAGCTGTTTTTT.

The chain employs TRBV9 and TRBJ2-1; D remains ambiguous. With 1 base removed from V and 9 bases from J, the gap between germline ends came to 14 bases. The CDR3 spans 14 residues. Per germline, CDR1 SGDLS and CDR2 YYNGEE. The CDR3 DNA reads as TGTGCCAGCAGCGTACGGATTAGCTCCAGTGAGCAGTTCTTC. It encodes CASSVRISSSEQFF.

At least ten counts were recorded for this clonotype. The V call is TRBV13, the J call TRBJ2-3; no clear D. The V gene lost 3 bases and the J gene lost 10 bases, with 8 bases spanning the gap. Germline assignment: CDR1 PRHDT and CDR2 FYEKMQ (reference sequence). The CDR3 spans 11 residues. The CDR3 spells CASSLGIAQYF. CDR3 coding DNA: TGTGCCAGCAGCTTGGGGATTGCGCAGTATTTT.

This clonotype was counted many times. J is TRBJ2-1 and V is TRBV7-3, with TRBD2 identical over 15 bases. The CDR3 consists of 18 residues. CDR1 and CDR2 (germline): SGHTA, FQGTGA. V was clipped by 5 bases and J by 6 bases; unmatched bases: 11. CDR3 in amino acids: CASSPHAGGLAGGNEQFF. CDR3 in DNA: TGTGCCAGCAGCCCCCACGCGGGGGGACTAGCGGGAGGCAATGAGCAGTTCTTC.